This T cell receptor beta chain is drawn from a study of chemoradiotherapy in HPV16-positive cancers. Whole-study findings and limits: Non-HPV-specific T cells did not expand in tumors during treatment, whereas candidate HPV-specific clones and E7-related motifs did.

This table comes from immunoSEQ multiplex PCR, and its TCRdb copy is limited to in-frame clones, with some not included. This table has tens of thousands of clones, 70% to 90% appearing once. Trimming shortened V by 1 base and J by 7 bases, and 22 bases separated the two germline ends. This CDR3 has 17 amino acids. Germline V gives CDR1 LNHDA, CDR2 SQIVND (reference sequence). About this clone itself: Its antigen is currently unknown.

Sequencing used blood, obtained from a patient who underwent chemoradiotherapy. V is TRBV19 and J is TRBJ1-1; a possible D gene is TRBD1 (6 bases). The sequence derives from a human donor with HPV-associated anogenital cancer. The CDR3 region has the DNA TGTGCCAGTAGTATAGTCTCTTTTAAAGGGCCACAGGGTGAAGCTTTCTTT. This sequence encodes CASSIVSFKGPQGEAFF. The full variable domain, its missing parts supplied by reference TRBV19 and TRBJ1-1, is DGGITQSPKYLFRKEGQNVTLSCEQNLNHDAMYWYRQDPGQGLRLIYYSQIVNDFQKGDIAEGYSVSREKKESFPLTVTSAQKNPTAFYLCASSIVSFKGPQGEAFFGQGTRLTVV.